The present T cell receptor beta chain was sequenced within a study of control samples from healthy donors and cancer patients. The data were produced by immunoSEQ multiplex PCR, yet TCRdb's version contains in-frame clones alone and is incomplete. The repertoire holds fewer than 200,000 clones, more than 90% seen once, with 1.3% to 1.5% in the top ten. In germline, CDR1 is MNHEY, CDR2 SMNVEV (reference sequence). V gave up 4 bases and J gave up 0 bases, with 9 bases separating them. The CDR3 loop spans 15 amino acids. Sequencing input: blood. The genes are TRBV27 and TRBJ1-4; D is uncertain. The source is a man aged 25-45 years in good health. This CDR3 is CASSSYLATNEKLFF. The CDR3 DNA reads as TGTGCCAGCAGTTCCTACCTTGCAACTAATGAAAAACTGTTTTTT.